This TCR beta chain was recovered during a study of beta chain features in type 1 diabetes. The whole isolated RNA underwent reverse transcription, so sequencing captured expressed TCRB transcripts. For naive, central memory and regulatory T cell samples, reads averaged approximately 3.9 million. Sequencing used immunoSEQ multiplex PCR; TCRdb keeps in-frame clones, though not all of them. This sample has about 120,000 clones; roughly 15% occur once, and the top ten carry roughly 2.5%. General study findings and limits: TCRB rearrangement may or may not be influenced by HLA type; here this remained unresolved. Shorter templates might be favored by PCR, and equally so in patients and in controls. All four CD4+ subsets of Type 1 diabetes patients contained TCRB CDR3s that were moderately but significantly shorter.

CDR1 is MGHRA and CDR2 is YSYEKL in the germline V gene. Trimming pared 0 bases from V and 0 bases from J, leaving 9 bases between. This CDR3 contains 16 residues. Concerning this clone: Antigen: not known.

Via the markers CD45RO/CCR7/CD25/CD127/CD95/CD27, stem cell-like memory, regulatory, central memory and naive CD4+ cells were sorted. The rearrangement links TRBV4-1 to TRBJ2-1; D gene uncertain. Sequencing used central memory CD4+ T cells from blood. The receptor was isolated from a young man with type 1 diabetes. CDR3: CASSQDFQNSYNEQFF. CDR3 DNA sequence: TGCGCCAGCAGCCAAGATTTCCAGAACTCCTACAATGAGCAGTTCTTC.